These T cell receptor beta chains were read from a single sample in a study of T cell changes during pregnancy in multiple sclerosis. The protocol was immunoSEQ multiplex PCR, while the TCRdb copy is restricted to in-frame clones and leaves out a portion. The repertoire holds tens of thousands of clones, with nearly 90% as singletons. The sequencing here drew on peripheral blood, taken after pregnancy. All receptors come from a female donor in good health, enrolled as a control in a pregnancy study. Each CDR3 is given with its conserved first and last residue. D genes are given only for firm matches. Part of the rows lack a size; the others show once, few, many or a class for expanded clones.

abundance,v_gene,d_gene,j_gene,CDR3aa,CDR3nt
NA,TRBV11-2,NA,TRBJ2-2,CASSYPYSHLFF,TGTGCCAGCAGCTACCCCTACAGTCATCTGTTTTTT
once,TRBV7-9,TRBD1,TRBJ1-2,CASSIRTGQGYTF,TGTGCCAGCAGCATAAGGACAGGTCAAGGCTACACCTTC
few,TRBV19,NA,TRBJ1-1,CASTLMGGHGTEAFF,TGTGCCAGTACCTTGATGGGGGGGCACGGCACTGAAGCTTTCTTT
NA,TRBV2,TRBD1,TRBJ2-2,CASVRTGVNTGELFF,TGTGCCAGCGTCCGGACAGGGGTGAACACCGGGGAGCTGTTTTTT
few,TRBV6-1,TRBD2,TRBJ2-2,CASIIAGEYGELFF,TGTGCCAGCATTATAGCGGGAGAATACGGGGAGCTGTTTTTT
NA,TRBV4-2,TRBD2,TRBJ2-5,CASSQGSGGQETQYF,TGTGCCAGCAGCCAAGGGAGCGGGGGGCAAGAGACCCAGTACTTC
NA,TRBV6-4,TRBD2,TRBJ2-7,CASRPRSGASSYEQYF,TGTGCCAGCAGACCACGTAGCGGGGCGAGCTCCTACGAGCAGTACTTC
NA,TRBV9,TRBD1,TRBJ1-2,CASSDGRDQGENYGYTF,TGTGCCAGCAGCGACGGCCGGGACCAGGGGGAAAACTATGGCTACACCTTC
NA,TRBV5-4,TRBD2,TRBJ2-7,CASSLSASGRAVLHEQYF,TGTGCCAGCAGCTTATCGGCTAGCGGGAGGGCCGTTCTCCACGAGCAGTACTTC
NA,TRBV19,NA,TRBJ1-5,CASSIDEGLGEQPQHF,TGTGCCAGTAGTATAGATGAAGGTTTAGGAGAACAGCCCCAGCATTTT
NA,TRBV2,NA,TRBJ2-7,CASSGDRTTSWSEQYF,TGTGCCAGCAGTGGGGATAGGACTACCAGCTGGTCCGAGCAGTACTTC
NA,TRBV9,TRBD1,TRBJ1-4,CASSVGPGQGNEKLFF,TGTGCCAGCAGCGTAGGACCGGGACAGGGAAATGAAAAACTGTTTTTT
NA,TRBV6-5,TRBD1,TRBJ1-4,CASGKFGQGNEKLFF,TGTGCCAGCGGGAAATTTGGACAGGGGAATGAAAAACTGTTTTTT
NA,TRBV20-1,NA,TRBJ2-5,CTTGPGETQYF,TGCACCACCGGTCCCGGGGAGACCCAGTACTTC
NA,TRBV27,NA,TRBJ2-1,CASSLYSTSYNEQFF,TGTGCCAGCAGTTTATACTCGACTAGTTACAATGAGCAGTTCTTC
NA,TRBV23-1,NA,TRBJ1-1,CASSAGRDTEAFF,TGCGCCAGCAGTGCCGGCAGGGACACTGAAGCTTTCTTT
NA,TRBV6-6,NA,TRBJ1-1,CASSPGTEAFF,TGTGCCAGCAGTCCCGGCACTGAAGCTTTCTTT
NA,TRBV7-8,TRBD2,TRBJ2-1,CASSLGTSGAYNEQFF,TGTGCCAGCAGCTTAGGGACTAGCGGGGCCTACAATGAGCAGTTCTTC
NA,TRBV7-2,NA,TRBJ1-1,CASSLSTGEAFF,TGTGCCAGCAGCTTATCCACAGGGGAAGCTTTCTTT
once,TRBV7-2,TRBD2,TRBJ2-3,CASSFLGNLAGDTQYF,TGTGCCAGCAGCTTTTTAGGTAACCTAGCGGGGGATACGCAGTATTTT
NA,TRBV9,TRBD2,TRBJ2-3,CASSPWTSGGPTDTQYF,TGTGCCAGCAGCCCGTGGACTAGCGGGGGGCCCACAGATACGCAGTATTTT
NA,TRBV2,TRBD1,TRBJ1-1,CACKTGEARSRNTEAFF,TGTGCCTGCAAAACAGGGGAGGCGCGTTCAAGGAACACTGAAGCTTTCTTT
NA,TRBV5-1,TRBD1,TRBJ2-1,CASRGQGLRNEQFF,TGCGCCAGCAGGGGACAGGGCTTACGCAATGAGCAGTTCTTC
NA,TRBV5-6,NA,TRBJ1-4,CASSPWLAGIEKLFF,TGTGCCAGCAGCCCGTGGTTGGCGGGGATTGAAAAACTGTTTTTT
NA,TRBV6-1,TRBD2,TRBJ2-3,CASSAPWTSVSTDTQYF,TGTGCCAGCAGTGCGCCGTGGACTAGCGTTAGCACAGATACGCAGTATTTT
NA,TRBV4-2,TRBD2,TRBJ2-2,CASSHGGSDVGELFF,TGTGCCAGCAGCCATGGCGGGAGTGATGTCGGGGAGCTGTTTTTT
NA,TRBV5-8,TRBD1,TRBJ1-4,CASSSGQATNEKLFF,TGTGCCAGCAGTTCCGGACAGGCAACTAATGAAAAACTGTTTTTT
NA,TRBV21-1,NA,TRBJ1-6,CASSKARRGPYNSPLHF,TGTGCCAGCAGCAAAGCCAGAAGGGGGCCCTATAATTCACCCCTCCACTTT
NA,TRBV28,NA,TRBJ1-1,CASSLYTEAFF,TGTGCCAGCAGTCTCTACACTGAAGCTTTCTTT
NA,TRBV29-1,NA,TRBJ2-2,CSTREESTGELFF,TGCAGCACCCGGGAAGAAAGCACCGGGGAGCTGTTTTTT
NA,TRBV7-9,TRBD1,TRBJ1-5,CASSLGQGDWQPQHF,TGTGCCAGCAGCTTAGGACAGGGGGATTGGCAGCCCCAGCATTTT
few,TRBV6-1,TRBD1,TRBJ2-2,CASISGTGDTGELFF,TGTGCCAGCATCAGCGGGACAGGGGATACCGGGGAGCTGTTTTTT
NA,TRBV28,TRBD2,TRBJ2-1,CASKRGLPNSEQFF,TGTGCCAGCAAAAGGGGACTACCGAACTCTGAGCAGTTCTTC
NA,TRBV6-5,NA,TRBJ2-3,CASSYRQSTDTQYF,TGTGCCAGCAGTTACCGACAAAGCACAGATACGCAGTATTTT
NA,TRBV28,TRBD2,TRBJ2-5,CASLDEGGSRVSQYF,TGTGCCAGCTTGGATGAGGGCGGGAGTCGGGTATCCCAGTACTTC
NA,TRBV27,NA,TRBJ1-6,CAAEAGRLRSSYNSPLHF,TGTGCCGCTGAGGCAGGGCGTCTAAGGAGCTCCTATAATTCACCCCTCCACTTT
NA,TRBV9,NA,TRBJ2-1,CASSVHWRDRSDEQFF,TGTGCCAGCAGCGTCCACTGGCGGGACCGATCGGATGAGCAGTTCTTC
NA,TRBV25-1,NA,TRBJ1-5,CASSELVSGQPQHF,TGTGCCAGCAGTGAATTGGTTTCAGGGCAGCCCCAGCATTTT
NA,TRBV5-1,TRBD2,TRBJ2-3,CASSLDGSGRTGDTQYF,TGCGCCAGCAGCTTGGATGGTAGCGGGAGGACGGGGGATACGCAGTATTTT
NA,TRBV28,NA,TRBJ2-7,CASATGSLYEQYF,TGTGCCAGCGCAACAGGTTCCCTCTACGAGCAGTACTTC
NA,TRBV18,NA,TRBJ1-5,CASATVYSNQPQHF,TGTGCCAGTGCGACAGTATATAGCAATCAGCCCCAGCATTTT
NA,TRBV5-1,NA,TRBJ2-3,CASSPTSGGTQYF,TGCGCCAGCAGCCCGACGTCCGGCGGTACGCAGTATTTT
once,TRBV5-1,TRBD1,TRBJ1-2,CASSQGDRLSNYGYTF,TGCGCCAGCAGCCAAGGGGACAGGCTTTCTAACTATGGCTACACCTTC
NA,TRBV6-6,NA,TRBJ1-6,CASSYSRESPLHF,TGTGCCAGCAGTTACTCCCGGGAATCACCCCTCCACTTT
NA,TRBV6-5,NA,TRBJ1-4,CASSPGATNEKLFF,TGTGCCAGCAGTCCAGGTGCAACTAATGAAAAACTGTTTTTT
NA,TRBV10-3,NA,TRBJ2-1,CAISGVRHTNYNEQFF,TGTGCCATCAGTGGGGTGAGACATACAAACTACAATGAGCAGTTCTTC
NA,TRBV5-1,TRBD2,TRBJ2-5,CASSLAGRGARQETQYF,TGCGCCAGCAGCTTGGCCGGGAGGGGCGCGAGGCAAGAGACCCAGTACTTC
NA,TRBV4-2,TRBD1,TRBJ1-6,CASSQADRGNSPLHF,TGTGCCAGCAGCCAAGCCGACAGGGGTAATTCACCCCTCCACTTT
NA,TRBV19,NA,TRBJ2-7,CASSIRDNTYEQYF,TGTGCCAGTAGTATTAGGGACAACACCTACGAGCAGTACTTC
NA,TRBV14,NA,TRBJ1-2,CASSPDKIYGYTF,TGTGCCAGCAGCCCGGACAAGATATATGGCTACACCTTC
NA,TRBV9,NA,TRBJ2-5,CASSAVGAGTQYF,TGTGCCAGCAGCGCCGTGGGCGCGGGGACCCAGTACTTC